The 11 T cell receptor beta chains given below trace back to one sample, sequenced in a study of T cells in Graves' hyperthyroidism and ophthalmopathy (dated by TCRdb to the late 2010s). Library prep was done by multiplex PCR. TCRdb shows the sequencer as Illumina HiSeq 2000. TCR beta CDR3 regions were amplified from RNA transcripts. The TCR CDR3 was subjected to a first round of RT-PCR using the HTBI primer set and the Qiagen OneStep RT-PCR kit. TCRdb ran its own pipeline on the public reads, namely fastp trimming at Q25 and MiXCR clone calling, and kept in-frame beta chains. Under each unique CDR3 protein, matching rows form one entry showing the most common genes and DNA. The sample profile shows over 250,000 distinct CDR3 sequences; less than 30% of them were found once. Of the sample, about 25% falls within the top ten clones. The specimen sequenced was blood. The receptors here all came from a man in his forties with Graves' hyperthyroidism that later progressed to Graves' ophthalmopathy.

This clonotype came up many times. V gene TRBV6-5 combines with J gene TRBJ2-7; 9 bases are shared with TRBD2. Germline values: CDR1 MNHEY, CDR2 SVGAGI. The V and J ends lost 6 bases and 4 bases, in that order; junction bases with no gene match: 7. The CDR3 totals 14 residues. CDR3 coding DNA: TGTGCCAGCAGAAGTGAGAGCGGGAGGTACGAGCAGTACTTC. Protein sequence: CASRSESGRYEQYF.

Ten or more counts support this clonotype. CDR3 sequence reads: CASSQGAGVTEAFF. CDR3 nucleotide sequence: TGTGCCAGCAGCCAAGGGGCAGGGGTGACTGAAGCTTTCTTT. J is TRBJ1-1 and V is TRBV3-1; tentatively, D is TRBD1 (6 bases). In germline, CDR1 is LGHDT, CDR2 YNNKEL (reference sequence). This CDR3 contains 14 residues. The V gene lost 1 base and the J gene lost 5 bases, with 11 bases spanning the gap.

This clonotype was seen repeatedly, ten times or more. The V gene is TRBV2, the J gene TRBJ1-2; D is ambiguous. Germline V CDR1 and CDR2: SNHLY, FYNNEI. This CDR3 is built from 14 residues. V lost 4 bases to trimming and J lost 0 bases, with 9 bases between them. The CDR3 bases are TGTGCCAGCAGTGGTCGGGCAGCTAACTATGGCTACACCTTC. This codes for CASSGRAANYGYTF. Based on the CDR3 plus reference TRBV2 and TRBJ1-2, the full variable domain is EPEVTQTPSHQVTQMGQEVILRCVPISNHLYFYWYRQILGQKVEFLVSFYNNEISEKSEIFDDQFSVERPDGSNFTLKIRSTKLEDSAMYFCASSGRAANYGYTFGSGTRLTVV.

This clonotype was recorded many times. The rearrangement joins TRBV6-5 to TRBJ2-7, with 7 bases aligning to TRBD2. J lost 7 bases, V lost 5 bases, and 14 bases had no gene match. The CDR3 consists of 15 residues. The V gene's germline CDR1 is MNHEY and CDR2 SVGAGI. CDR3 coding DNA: TGTGCCAGCAGTCAGCGACTAGCTGCCGCCTGGGAGCAGTACTTC. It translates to CASSQRLAAAWEQYF.

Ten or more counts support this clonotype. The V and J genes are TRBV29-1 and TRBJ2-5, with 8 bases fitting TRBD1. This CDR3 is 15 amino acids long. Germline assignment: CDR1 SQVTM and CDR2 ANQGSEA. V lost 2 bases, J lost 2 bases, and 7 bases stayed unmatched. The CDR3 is CSVEPPGQVQETQYF. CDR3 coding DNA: TGCAGCGTTGAACCCCCGGGACAGGTTCAAGAGACCCAGTACTTC.

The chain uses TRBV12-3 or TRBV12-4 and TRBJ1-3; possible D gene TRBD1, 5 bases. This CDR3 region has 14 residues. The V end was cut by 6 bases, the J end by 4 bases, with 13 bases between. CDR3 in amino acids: CASSRRGVGNTIYF. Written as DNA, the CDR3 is TGTGCCAGCAGCCGGAGAGGGGTAGGAAACACCATATATTTT.

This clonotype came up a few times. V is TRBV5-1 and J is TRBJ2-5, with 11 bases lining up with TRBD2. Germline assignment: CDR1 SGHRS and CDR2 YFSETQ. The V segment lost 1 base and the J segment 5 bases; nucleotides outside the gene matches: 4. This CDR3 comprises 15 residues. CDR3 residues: CASSLLAGGVETQYF. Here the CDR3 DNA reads TGCGCCAGCAGCTTGCTAGCGGGAGGAGTTGAGACCCAGTACTTC.

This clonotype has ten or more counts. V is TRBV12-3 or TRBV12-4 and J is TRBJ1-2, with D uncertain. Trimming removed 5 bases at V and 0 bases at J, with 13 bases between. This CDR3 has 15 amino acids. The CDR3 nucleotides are TGTGCCAGCAGTCACGACACGCCGACTAACTATGGCTACACCTTC. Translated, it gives CASSHDTPTNYGYTF.

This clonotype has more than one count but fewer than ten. The CDR3 DNA sequence: TGTGCCAGCAGCGGTAGACAGGGGGCGAACACCGGGGAGCTGTTTTTT. This gives the protein CASSGRQGANTGELFF. This chain connects TRBV11-1 to TRBJ2-2, with TRBD1 matching 9 bases. The CDR3 length is 16 residues. The germline CDR1 and CDR2 sequences are SGHAT and FQDESV (reference sequence). V shed 5 bases and J 0 bases; nucleotides not matched to a gene: 4. The entire variable domain, with the rest obtained from reference TRBV11-1 and TRBJ2-2, is as follows: EAEVAQSPRYKITEKSQAVAFWCDPISGHATLYWYRQILGQGPELLVQFQDESVVDDSQLPKDRFSAERLKGVDSTLKIQPAELGDSAMYLCASSGRQGANTGELFFGEGSRLTVL.

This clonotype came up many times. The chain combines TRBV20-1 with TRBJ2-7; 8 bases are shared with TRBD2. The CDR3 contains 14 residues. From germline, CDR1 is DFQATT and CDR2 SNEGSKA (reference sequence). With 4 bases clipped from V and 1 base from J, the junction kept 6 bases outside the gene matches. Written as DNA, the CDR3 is TGCAGTGCTATTTACGCTAGCGGGTCCTACGAGCAGTACTTC. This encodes CSAIYASGSYEQYF.

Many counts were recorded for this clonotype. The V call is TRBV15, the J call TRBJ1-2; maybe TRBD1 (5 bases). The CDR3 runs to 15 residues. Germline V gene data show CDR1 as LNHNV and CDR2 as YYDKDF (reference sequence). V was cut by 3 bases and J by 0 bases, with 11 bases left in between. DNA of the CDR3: TGTGCCACCAGCAGCGAGGGCAGGGCTAACTATGGCTACACCTTC. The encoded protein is CATSSEGRANYGYTF.